This T cell receptor (beta chain) comes out of a study of shared clonotypes between healthy human individuals. Study-level background: Every donor yielded three CD4 naive, three CD4 memory, two CD8 naive and one CD8 memory plate.

Findings and limits, study-wide: Sharing across four donors was highest in naive CD4 (around 5%) and lowest in memory CD8 (around 0.4%). The low donor count limited represented genetic and exposure-history diversity.

Naive CD8 cells lacked CD45RO, underwent positive selection for CCR7 and left out terminally differentiated effector memory CD45RA+ cells. Each sample came from a Caucasian adult donor living in Nashville, Tennessee. Assay used: immunoSEQ multiplex PCR; TCRdb lists only in-frame clones, some missing. The sample contains some 2.1 million clones, around 96% of which appear only once. The CDR3 length is 12 residues. V gave up 5 bases and J gave up 0 bases, with 2 bases separating them. Germline V gene sequence: CDR1 SGHDN, CDR2 FVKESK. Remarks on this clone: Its antigen is undetermined.

The V call is TRBV14, the J call TRBJ1-3; unclear D gene. The receptor comes from a young man in good health. Specimen: naive CD8+ T cells sorted from blood. CDR3 bases: TGTGCCAGCAGCTTCTCTGGAAACACCATATATTTT. This codes for CASSFSGNTIYF.